A selection of T cell receptor beta chains follows, all from one sample in a study of T cell responses to AZD1222 COVID-19 vaccine. Assay used: immunoSEQ multiplex PCR; TCRdb lists only in-frame clones, some missing. The table has 150,000 to 170,000 clones, approximately 90% seen once. The sequencing here drew on peripheral blood, taken on day 0 of AZD1222 vaccination. All receptors come from an adult in good health. The CDR3 runs from the conserved cysteine through the conserved F or W. Fields, in order: J gene, V gene, D gene, clone size, CDR3 DNA, CDR3 protein. A D gene is named only where the DNA matches it firmly. Size tells how often a clone was seen (once, few, many) or the class of an expanded clone, and some rows leave it out.

TRBJ1-1 | TRBV7-9 | TRBD1 | NA | TGTGCCAGCAGCTTGGGACAGCAGAACACTGAAGCTTTCTTT | CASSLGQQNTEAFF
TRBJ1-6 | TRBV27 | NA | once | TGTGCCAGCAGTTTTAGACGGCTTGATTCCCTCCACTTT | CASSFRRLDSLHF
TRBJ1-5 | TRBV5-4 | NA | NA | TGTGCCAGCACCCAATGGGGGTCCAATCAGCCCCAGCATTTT | CASTQWGSNQPQHF
TRBJ1-4 | TRBV19 | NA | NA | TGTGCCAGTAGTCACCAAGGGGGTGAAAAACTGTTTTTT | CASSHQGGEKLFF
TRBJ1-1 | TRBV7-2 | TRBD1 | NA | TGTGCCAGCAGCTCCCAGGGGGGGCTCACTGAAGCTTTCTTT | CASSSQGGLTEAFF
TRBJ1-1 | TRBV18 | TRBD1 | NA | TGTGCCAGCTCACCCCCCAGTTCGCAGGGGGGAGGTGAAGCTTTCTTT | CASSPPSSQGGGEAFF
TRBJ2-5 | TRBV5-1 | TRBD2 | NA | TGCGCCAGCAGCTTGGTGGCGGGGGGAGTCGAGACCCAGTACTTC | CASSLVAGGVETQYF
TRBJ2-2 | TRBV4-3 | NA | NA | TGCGCCAGCAGCCAGAGTGGCAGGGCCGCCTGGGAGCTGTTTTTT | CASSQSGRAAWELFF
TRBJ1-1 | TRBV7-9 | TRBD1 | NA | TGTGCCAGCAGCTTCGGGACAGGCGGGACTGAAGCTTTCTTT | CASSFGTGGTEAFF
TRBJ2-2 | TRBV27 | NA | NA | TGTGCCAGCAGTTTGTCTGGGGGAAACACCGGGGAGCTGTTTTTT | CASSLSGGNTGELFF
TRBJ2-3 | TRBV7-8 | NA | NA | TGTGCCAGCATCCGGGAGCCCACAGATACGCAGTATTTT | CASIREPTDTQYF
TRBJ2-1 | TRBV7-2 | TRBD2 | NA | TGTGCCAGCAGCTTGCCTAGCGGGGCTTCGGGAAATGAGCAGTTCTTC | CASSLPSGASGNEQFF
TRBJ2-4 | TRBV13 | NA | NA | TGTGCCAGCAGCCCAGGGGGGGGCGTTCAGTACTTC | CASSPGGGVQYF
TRBJ2-7 | TRBV7-2 | TRBD1 | NA | TGTGCCAGCAGCGCCCAAGCAGGGGGCTCCTACGAGCAGTACTTC | CASSAQAGGSYEQYF
TRBJ2-1 | TRBV18 | NA | NA | TGTGCCAGCTCACCATCTAGCGCCGGACTCAATGAGCAGTTCTTC | CASSPSSAGLNEQFF
TRBJ1-3 | TRBV7-9 | NA | NA | TGTGCCAGCAGCGTACAGGGCGCTGGAAACACCATATATTTT | CASSVQGAGNTIYF
TRBJ2-1 | TRBV10-3 | NA | once | TGTGCCATCAGTGGCAATCTTCAGGGAAATGAGCAGTTCTTC | CAISGNLQGNEQFF
TRBJ1-2 | TRBV18 | TRBD1 | NA | TGTGCCAGCTCACCGATGGACAGGGGTGGGGGCTACACCTTC | CASSPMDRGGGYTF
TRBJ1-1 | TRBV5-1 | NA | NA | TGCGCCAGCAGCACGGGACTGGAGACTGAAGCTTTCTTT | CASSTGLETEAFF
TRBJ1-1 | TRBV7-9 | NA | NA | TGTGCCAGCAGCTTAGTATCGATCGGGAACACTGAAGCTTTCTTT | CASSLVSIGNTEAFF
TRBJ1-5 | TRBV5-1 | TRBD1 | once | TGCGCCAGCAGCCCCACAGGACAGGGAGGAGGTCAGCCCCAGCATTTT | CASSPTGQGGGQPQHF
TRBJ1-1 | TRBV6-2/TRBV6-3 | NA | NA | TGTGCCAGCAGTTGGGGACCTCAGAACACTGAAGCTTTCTTT | CASSWGPQNTEAFF